A single TCR beta chain is shown here with its context. The data derive from a study of T cell changes during pregnancy in multiple sclerosis. Sequencing used immunoSEQ multiplex PCR; TCRdb keeps in-frame clones, though not all of them. The repertoire holds about 83,000 clones, with about 90% as singletons. CDR1 is SGHNT and CDR2 is YYREEE in the germline V gene (reference sequence). The CDR3 totals 16 residues. V was cut by 0 bases and J by 2 bases, with 15 bases left in between. This specimen consisted of PBMCs, obtained in the first trimester of pregnancy. The TCR was taken from a female donor in good health, serving as a control in a pregnancy study. Some clones in this sample may be carry-over from other donors' samples. The chain employs TRBV5-4 and TRBJ2-7; D not resolved. CDR3 DNA sequence: TGTGCCAGCAGCTTGGGAGGTAGCCACCGCACCTACGAGCAGTACTTC. As protein: CASSLGGSHRTYEQYF.